The rows below give T cell receptor beta chains drawn from one sample of a study of CD8 T cells in ankylosing spondylitis. TCRdb re-called the 5' RACE reads with MiXCR, one entry per CDR3 protein. In the table there are roughly 130,000 distinct CDR3 sequences, around 13% of which are singletons. The sequenced material came from blood, either unsorted or a sorted T cell fraction (not recorded which). Every receptor here comes from a female donor with ankylosing spondylitis or in good health (not recorded which). The CDR3 runs from the conserved cysteine through the conserved F or W. Each record gives: clone size, J gene, D gene, V gene, CDR3 DNA, CDR3 protein. D genes are given only for firm matches. For some rows the clone size is stated as once, few or many, or as a class when expanded; others skip it.

clone_size: few; j_call: TRBJ2-5; d_call: TRBD2; v_call: TRBV29-1; cdr3_nt: TGCAGCGGCGGGGGGGCGGAGGAGACCCAGTACTTC; cdr3_aa: CSGGGAEETQYF
clone_size: NA; j_call: TRBJ2-3; d_call: NA; v_call: TRBV11-2; cdr3_nt: TGTGCCAGCAGCCAACTAGTCGCAGTACAAGATACGCAGTATTTT; cdr3_aa: CASSQLVAVQDTQYF
clone_size: few; j_call: TRBJ2-1; d_call: NA; v_call: TRBV7-9; cdr3_nt: TGTGCCAGCAGCACAGCCCGGACCCCCTACAATGAGCAGTTCTTC; cdr3_aa: CASSTARTPYNEQFF
clone_size: many; j_call: TRBJ1-1; d_call: NA; v_call: TRBV29-1; cdr3_nt: TGCAGCGTTGGGCAGGCGAAAACTGAAGCTTTCTTT; cdr3_aa: CSVGQAKTEAFF
clone_size: many; j_call: TRBJ1-3; d_call: NA; v_call: TRBV5-1; cdr3_nt: TGCGCCAGCAGCTTGGCAGGGGCTGGAAACACCATATATTTT; cdr3_aa: CASSLAGAGNTIYF
clone_size: NA; j_call: TRBJ1-1; d_call: NA; v_call: TRBV27; cdr3_nt: TGTGCCAGCAGTTTATCGATATCCCCGGGCACTGAAGCTTTCTTT; cdr3_aa: CASSLSISPGTEAFF
clone_size: many; j_call: TRBJ2-5; d_call: TRBD1; v_call: TRBV29-1; cdr3_nt: TGCAGCGCCGGACAGGGGGCAGGAGAGACCCAGTACTTC; cdr3_aa: CSAGQGAGETQYF
clone_size: few; j_call: TRBJ1-3; d_call: NA; v_call: TRBV18; cdr3_nt: TGTGCCAGCTCACCGGAGGCCCTGCAAAACACCATATATTTT; cdr3_aa: CASSPEALQNTIYF
clone_size: many; j_call: TRBJ2-2; d_call: NA; v_call: TRBV5-1; cdr3_nt: TGCGCCAGCAGCTCCGGGATCTCTTTCACCGGGGAGCTGTTTTTT; cdr3_aa: CASSSGISFTGELFF
clone_size: many; j_call: TRBJ2-2; d_call: NA; v_call: TRBV7-2; cdr3_nt: TGTGCCAGCAGTTTGTTGGGGGCTTACACCGGGGAGCTGTTTTTT; cdr3_aa: CASSLLGAYTGELFF
clone_size: many; j_call: TRBJ1-1; d_call: TRBD1; v_call: TRBV12-3/TRBV12-4; cdr3_nt: TGTGCCAGCTTGGAGGACAGGGGGACTGAAGCTTTCTTT; cdr3_aa: CASLEDRGTEAFF
clone_size: few; j_call: TRBJ2-1; d_call: TRBD2; v_call: TRBV7-9; cdr3_nt: TGTGCCAGCAGCCCCAGGACTAGCGGGGTATACAATGAGCAGTTCTTC; cdr3_aa: CASSPRTSGVYNEQFF
clone_size: many; j_call: TRBJ2-2; d_call: NA; v_call: TRBV5-1; cdr3_nt: TGCGCCAGCAGCCCGCTGGAGCCGAACACCGGGGAGCTGTTTTTT; cdr3_aa: CASSPLEPNTGELFF
clone_size: few; j_call: TRBJ2-4; d_call: NA; v_call: TRBV11-3; cdr3_nt: TGTGCCAGCAGCTTAGGGGGGGCGCGAAACATTCAGTACTTC; cdr3_aa: CASSLGGARNIQYF
clone_size: many; j_call: TRBJ2-5; d_call: NA; v_call: TRBV29-1; cdr3_nt: TGCAGCGTTTTACCGATAGGTACTTCGCAAGAGACCCAGTACTTC; cdr3_aa: CSVLPIGTSQETQYF
clone_size: many; j_call: TRBJ1-2; d_call: NA; v_call: TRBV12-3/TRBV12-4; cdr3_nt: TGTGCCAGCAGTAACCTTATCGGGGGCTACACCTTC; cdr3_aa: CASSNLIGGYTF
clone_size: NA; j_call: TRBJ2-1; d_call: NA; v_call: TRBV20-1; cdr3_nt: TGCAGTGCTACCATCCTAGGGGGGAGGAAGGGTGAGCAGTTCTTC; cdr3_aa: CSATILGGRKGEQFF
clone_size: NA; j_call: TRBJ2-5; d_call: TRBD2; v_call: TRBV11-2; cdr3_nt: TGTGCCAGCAGCCCGGGACTAGCGGGGGGCGGGATGGGAGAGACCCAGTACTTC; cdr3_aa: CASSPGLAGGGMGETQYF
clone_size: few; j_call: TRBJ2-1; d_call: TRBD1; v_call: TRBV7-2; cdr3_nt: TGTGCCAGCAGCTTTAGGGGACAGCCCGGTAGGGGGACAATTGCCGGTCCCTACAATGAGCAGTTCTTC; cdr3_aa: CASSFRGQPGRGTIAGPYNEQFF
clone_size: few; j_call: TRBJ2-3; d_call: NA; v_call: TRBV24-1; cdr3_nt: TGTGCCACCAGTGATTTGAGAGATGGCACAGATACGCAGTATTTT; cdr3_aa: CATSDLRDGTDTQYF
clone_size: NA; j_call: TRBJ2-3; d_call: NA; v_call: TRBV3-1; cdr3_nt: TGTGCCAGTGCAGACAGGAAAGATACGCAGTATTTT; cdr3_aa: CASADRKDTQYF
clone_size: few; j_call: TRBJ2-5; d_call: NA; v_call: TRBV20-1; cdr3_nt: TGCAGTGCTAGAGACAGGGAAGAGACCCAGTACTTC; cdr3_aa: CSARDREETQYF
clone_size: many; j_call: TRBJ1-2; d_call: NA; v_call: TRBV12-3/TRBV12-4; cdr3_nt: TGTGCCAGCAGTTTTAATCGGGCTGGCTACACCTTC; cdr3_aa: CASSFNRAGYTF
clone_size: few; j_call: TRBJ2-2; d_call: NA; v_call: TRBV6-5; cdr3_nt: TGTGCCAGCAGTTCTGGGACGGTGAACACCGGGGAGCTGTTTTTT; cdr3_aa: CASSSGTVNTGELFF
clone_size: many; j_call: TRBJ2-7; d_call: NA; v_call: TRBV29-1; cdr3_nt: TGCAGCGCTAGTGTTGGGGTACCCTACGAGCAGTACTTC; cdr3_aa: CSASVGVPYEQYF
clone_size: NA; j_call: TRBJ2-2; d_call: TRBD2; v_call: TRBV7-9; cdr3_nt: TGTGCCAGCAGCTTCCCCGGCGGGAGGGACACCGGGGAGCTGTTTTTT; cdr3_aa: CASSFPGGRDTGELFF
clone_size: many; j_call: TRBJ2-7; d_call: TRBD1; v_call: TRBV11-3; cdr3_nt: TGTGCCAGCAGCTTAGAAGGGGGCCGCGAGCAGTACTTC; cdr3_aa: CASSLEGGREQYF
clone_size: NA; j_call: TRBJ1-1; d_call: NA; v_call: TRBV5-1; cdr3_nt: TGCGCCAGCAGCCCGCTCAAGGGATCCACTGAAGCTTTCTTT; cdr3_aa: CASSPLKGSTEAFF
clone_size: many; j_call: TRBJ1-1; d_call: NA; v_call: TRBV5-1; cdr3_nt: TGCGCCAGCAGCTTTCTCGGAGCTGGCACTGAAGCTTTCTTT; cdr3_aa: CASSFLGAGTEAFF
clone_size: many; j_call: TRBJ2-7; d_call: NA; v_call: TRBV3-1; cdr3_nt: TGTGCCAGCACCCAGGGCTACGAGCAGTACTTC; cdr3_aa: CASTQGYEQYF
clone_size: many; j_call: TRBJ2-7; d_call: NA; v_call: TRBV5-1; cdr3_nt: TGCGCCAGCAGCCCCCATGCGGTAGGAAAATACGAGCAGTACTTC; cdr3_aa: CASSPHAVGKYEQYF
clone_size: NA; j_call: TRBJ2-1; d_call: NA; v_call: TRBV7-2; cdr3_nt: TGTGCCACCAGTTTAGTCTCCGGGGGTATGACCTACAATGAGCAGTTCTTC; cdr3_aa: CATSLVSGGMTYNEQFF
clone_size: many; j_call: TRBJ2-1; d_call: NA; v_call: TRBV28; cdr3_nt: TGTGCCAGCAGTTTGTCCCCCGGCGAGCAGTTCTTC; cdr3_aa: CASSLSPGEQFF
clone_size: few; j_call: TRBJ2-2; d_call: NA; v_call: TRBV21-1; cdr3_nt: TGTGCCAGCAGCAAAGTACGGGGGGGCCCCGGGGAGCTGTTTTTT; cdr3_aa: CASSKVRGGPGELFF
clone_size: many; j_call: TRBJ2-1; d_call: TRBD2; v_call: TRBV5-1; cdr3_nt: TGCGCCAGCAGCTTGGCCACAGCGGGAGTCTCGGATGAGCAGTTCTTC; cdr3_aa: CASSLATAGVSDEQFF
clone_size: few; j_call: TRBJ2-3; d_call: NA; v_call: TRBV7-6; cdr3_nt: TGTGCCAGCAGTCTAATCAGCGGAGGGCACAAGGATACGCAGTATTTT; cdr3_aa: CASSLISGGHKDTQYF
clone_size: few; j_call: TRBJ2-7; d_call: TRBD2; v_call: TRBV7-8; cdr3_nt: TGTGCCAGCAGCTTAGCCGTAGCGGGAGGGTACGAGCAGTACTTC; cdr3_aa: CASSLAVAGGYEQYF
clone_size: many; j_call: TRBJ2-3; d_call: NA; v_call: TRBV12-3/TRBV12-4; cdr3_nt: TGTGCCAGCAGTCGCATGGCAGATACGCAGTATTTT; cdr3_aa: CASSRMADTQYF
clone_size: few; j_call: TRBJ2-2; d_call: NA; v_call: TRBV19; cdr3_nt: TGTGCCAGTAGGGAGGACACCGGGGAGCTGTTTTTT; cdr3_aa: CASREDTGELFF
clone_size: many; j_call: TRBJ1-6; d_call: NA; v_call: TRBV27; cdr3_nt: TGTGCCAGCAGTTTGAACGGGGGTTCGATTAATTCACCCCTCCACTTT; cdr3_aa: CASSLNGGSINSPLHF
clone_size: many; j_call: TRBJ1-3; d_call: NA; v_call: TRBV20-1; cdr3_nt: TGCAGTGCTAGAGATCTCCGGGCAGGGGTGGATTCTGGAAACACCATATATTTT; cdr3_aa: CSARDLRAGVDSGNTIYF
clone_size: NA; j_call: TRBJ2-3; d_call: NA; v_call: TRBV28; cdr3_nt: TGTGCCAGCGGACGGACAGGGCGGGAGACAGATACGCAGTATTTT; cdr3_aa: CASGRTGRETDTQYF
clone_size: few; j_call: TRBJ2-1; d_call: TRBD2; v_call: TRBV11-2; cdr3_nt: TGTGCCAGCAGCTTAGGGTTAGCGGGATTCTACAATGAGCAGTTCTTC; cdr3_aa: CASSLGLAGFYNEQFF
clone_size: NA; j_call: TRBJ2-7; d_call: TRBD1; v_call: TRBV11-2; cdr3_nt: TGTGCCAGCAGCTACTCACAGGGGGGCCATTACGAGCAGTACTTC; cdr3_aa: CASSYSQGGHYEQYF
clone_size: few; j_call: TRBJ2-2; d_call: NA; v_call: TRBV5-1; cdr3_nt: TGCGCCAGCAGCTTGGGACTGGTTAACACCGGGGAGCTGTTTTTT; cdr3_aa: CASSLGLVNTGELFF
clone_size: NA; j_call: TRBJ2-5; d_call: NA; v_call: TRBV28; cdr3_nt: TGTGCCAGCACGAACGGGGAGACCCAGTACTTC; cdr3_aa: CASTNGETQYF
clone_size: few; j_call: TRBJ1-6; d_call: TRBD1; v_call: TRBV7-2; cdr3_nt: TGTGCCAGCAGCTCGACAGGGGGTAGTTCACCCCTCCACTTT; cdr3_aa: CASSSTGGSSPLHF
clone_size: many; j_call: TRBJ1-6; d_call: TRBD1; v_call: TRBV6-1; cdr3_nt: TGTGCCAGCAATAGGGACAGGGCAAATTCACCCCTCCACTTT; cdr3_aa: CASNRDRANSPLHF
clone_size: many; j_call: TRBJ2-5; d_call: TRBD1; v_call: TRBV18; cdr3_nt: TGTGCCAGCTCACGGGACAGGCAAGAGACCCAGTACTTC; cdr3_aa: CASSRDRQETQYF
clone_size: NA; j_call: TRBJ2-3; d_call: TRBD1; v_call: TRBV5-1; cdr3_nt: TGCGCCAGCAGGCGACAGGGAAATATTGATACGCAGTATTTT; cdr3_aa: CASRRQGNIDTQYF
clone_size: NA; j_call: TRBJ2-7; d_call: NA; v_call: TRBV5-1; cdr3_nt: TGCGCCAGCAGCTTGGATGGGACGTTGGGCTACTACGAGCAGTACTTC; cdr3_aa: CASSLDGTLGYYEQYF
clone_size: many; j_call: TRBJ1-1; d_call: TRBD1; v_call: TRBV29-1; cdr3_nt: TGCAGCGCTCCAGGGGGCACTGAAGCTTTCTTT; cdr3_aa: CSAPGGTEAFF
clone_size: once; j_call: TRBJ2-6; d_call: NA; v_call: TRBV15; cdr3_nt: TGTGCCACCAAAGGGGCGGCCGACTCTGGGGCCAACGTCCTGACTTTC; cdr3_aa: CATKGAADSGANVLTF
clone_size: many; j_call: TRBJ2-5; d_call: TRBD2; v_call: TRBV3-1; cdr3_nt: TGTGCCAGCAGCCAAGATCCGGGGGGCCAAGAGACCCAGTACTTC; cdr3_aa: CASSQDPGGQETQYF
clone_size: few; j_call: TRBJ2-1; d_call: NA; v_call: TRBV27; cdr3_nt: TGTGCCAGCAGCCGCCTCCAGGTGGACTTTGAGCAGTTCTTC; cdr3_aa: CASSRLQVDFEQFF
clone_size: many; j_call: TRBJ2-5; d_call: NA; v_call: TRBV20-1; cdr3_nt: TGCAGTGCTAGAGGGCTAGGGGCTGAGACCCAGTACTTC; cdr3_aa: CSARGLGAETQYF